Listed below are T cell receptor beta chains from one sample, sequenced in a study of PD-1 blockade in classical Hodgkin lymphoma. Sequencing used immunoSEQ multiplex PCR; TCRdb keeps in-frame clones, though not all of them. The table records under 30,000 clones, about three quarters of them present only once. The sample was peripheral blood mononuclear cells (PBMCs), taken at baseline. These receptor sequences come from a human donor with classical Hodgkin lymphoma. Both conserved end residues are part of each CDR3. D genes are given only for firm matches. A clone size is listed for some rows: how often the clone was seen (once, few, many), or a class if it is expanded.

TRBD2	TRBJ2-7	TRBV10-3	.	TGTGCCACCACTAGCGGGAGTACCTACGAGCAGTACTTC	CATTSGSTYEQYF
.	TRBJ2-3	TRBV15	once	TGTGCCACCAGCCCACGAGGGACGGCCGATTACACAGATACGCAGTATTTT	CATSPRGTADYTDTQYF
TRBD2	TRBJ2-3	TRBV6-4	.	TGTGCCAGCAGTGACGACGGGACTAGCCGTCAGTATTTT	CASSDDGTSRQYF
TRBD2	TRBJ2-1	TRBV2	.	TGTGCCAGCAGTGCCCGAGGCGGGAGCTCCTACAATGAGCAGTTCTTC	CASSARGGSSYNEQFF
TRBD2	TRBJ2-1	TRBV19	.	TGTGCCAGTATCGGACTAGATCTGGGTGAGCAGTTCTTC	CASIGLDLGEQFF
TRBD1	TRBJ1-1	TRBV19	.	TGTGCCACCCGAGGACAGGGGGCATCTAAGGCTTTCTTT	CATRGQGASKAFF
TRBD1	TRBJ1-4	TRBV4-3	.	TGCGCCAGCAGCCAAAAAGGACAGGGTATCGAAAAACTGTTTTTT	CASSQKGQGIEKLFF
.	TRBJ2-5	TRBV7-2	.	TGTGCCAGCAGCTTGCAGGGTAGAGAGACCCAGTACTTC	CASSLQGRETQYF
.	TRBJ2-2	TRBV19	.	TGTGCCACCCCAACCAGGGAAGGGGACACCGGGGAGCTGTTTTTT	CATPTREGDTGELFF
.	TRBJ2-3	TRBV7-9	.	TGTGCCAGCAGCTTAGGGTCAGGGATAACAGATACGCAGTATTTT	CASSLGSGITDTQYF
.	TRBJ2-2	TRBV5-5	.	TGTGCCAGCAGCTTGGGCGACAGGTTTTTGGGGGAGCTGTTTTTT	CASSLGDRFLGELFF
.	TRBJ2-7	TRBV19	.	TGTGCCAGTAGTGTAGACAGGGAGGGCGAGCAGTACTTC	CASSVDREGEQYF
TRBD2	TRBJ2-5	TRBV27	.	TGTGCCAGCAGTTTACTAGCGGGAGGGCACGAGACCCAGTACTTC	CASSLLAGGHETQYF
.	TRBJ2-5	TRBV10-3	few	TGTGCCATCAGTGAGTCTTATACTAAGAGGGAGACCCAGTACTTC	CAISESYTKRETQYF
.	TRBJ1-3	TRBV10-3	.	TGTGCCATCAGTGGACAGGTACAGCCAATTGGAAACACCATATATTTT	CAISGQVQPIGNTIYF
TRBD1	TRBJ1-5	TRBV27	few	TGTGCCAGCCGCCCTCTTGGGACAGGGCTGGATCAGCCCCAGCATTTT	CASRPLGTGLDQPQHF
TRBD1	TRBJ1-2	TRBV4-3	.	TGCGCCAGCAGCCACCAGAGACAGGGGTCGTACGGCTACACCTTC	CASSHQRQGSYGYTF
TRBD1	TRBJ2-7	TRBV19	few	TGTGCCAGTAGTATAGTGGCCGGGACAGGCTACGAGCAGTACTTC	CASSIVAGTGYEQYF
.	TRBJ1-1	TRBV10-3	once	TGTGCCATCAGGGCCGCTGGATTGGGCACTGAAGCTTTCTTT	CAIRAAGLGTEAFF
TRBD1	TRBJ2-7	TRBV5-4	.	TGTGCCAGCAGCGCGGGACAGGCGATCTCCTACGAGCAGTACTTC	CASSAGQAISYEQYF
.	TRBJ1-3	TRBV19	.	TGTGCCAGTAGTACGGGACTTCTCTCTGGAAACACCATATATTTT	CASSTGLLSGNTIYF
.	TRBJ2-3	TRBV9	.	TGTGCCAGCAGCGTAGAAGCGGTGGGGTCAGATACGCAGTATTTT	CASSVEAVGSDTQYF
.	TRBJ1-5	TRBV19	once	TGTGCCAGTCACTGGGGGGCCTACAGTAGCAATCAGCCCCAGCATTTT	CASHWGAYSSNQPQHF
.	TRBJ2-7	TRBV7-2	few	TGTGCCAGCAGCCGTGACAGGTCCGGCGAGCAGTACTTC	CASSRDRSGEQYF
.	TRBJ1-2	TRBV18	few	TGTGCCAGCTCACCCAGCAATGCGTACGATGGCTACACCTTC	CASSPSNAYDGYTF
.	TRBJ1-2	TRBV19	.	TGTGCCAGTAGTATAGACCGGACGGCCGGCTACACCTTC	CASSIDRTAGYTF
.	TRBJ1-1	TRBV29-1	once	TGCAGCGTTGGGTGGAAGGGTCAGAACACTGAAGCTTTCTTT	CSVGWKGQNTEAFF
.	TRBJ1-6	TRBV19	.	TGTGCCAGTAGTATCAGTAATTCACCCCTCCACTTT	CASSISNSPLHF
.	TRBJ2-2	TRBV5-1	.	TGCGCCAGCAGCGCAGGGGTGAACACCGGGGAGCTGTTTTTT	CASSAGVNTGELFF
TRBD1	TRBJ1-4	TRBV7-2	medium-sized	TGTGCCAGCAGACCGGGACAGAAGGAAAAACTGTTTTTT	CASRPGQKEKLFF
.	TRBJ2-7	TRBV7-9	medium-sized	TGTGCCAGCAGCTTAGGGGGCAGGGTCTACGAGCAGTACTTC	CASSLGGRVYEQYF
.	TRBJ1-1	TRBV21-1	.	TGTGCCAGCAGCACCCCTGGTGGTGTAGGGGACATAAGTTGCACTGAAGCTTTCTTT	CASSTPGGVGDISCTEAFF
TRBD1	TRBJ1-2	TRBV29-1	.	TGCAGCGTTAGGGGGACAGTCGGTGGCTACACCTTC	CSVRGTVGGYTF
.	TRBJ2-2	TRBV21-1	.	TGTGCCAGCAGCCTCGAAGAGGACTACTTGTTCGCGAACACCGGGGAGCTGTTTTTT	CASSLEEDYLFANTGELFF
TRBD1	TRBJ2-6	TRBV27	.	TGTGCCAGCAGTAATACAGGGGTAGGTGGGGCCAACGTCCTGACTTTC	CASSNTGVGGANVLTF
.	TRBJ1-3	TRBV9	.	TGTGCCAGCAGCCCACGGGACATCTCTGGAAACACCATATATTTT	CASSPRDISGNTIYF
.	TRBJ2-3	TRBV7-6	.	TGTGCCAGCAGCTCCGAGCGGAACGACGGGTTAACTCGCACAGATACGCAGTATTTT	CASSSERNDGLTRTDTQYF
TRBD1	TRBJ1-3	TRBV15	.	TGTGCCACCAGCAGGGACAGGGGGATCTCTGGAAACACCATATATTTT	CATSRDRGISGNTIYF
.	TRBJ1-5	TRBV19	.	TGTGCCAGTAGTATCAGGGGCAATCAGCCCCAGCATTTT	CASSIRGNQPQHF
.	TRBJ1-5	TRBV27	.	TGTGCCAGCAGTTTATCACGGGATAGCAATCAGCCCCAGCATTTT	CASSLSRDSNQPQHF